The 5 T cell receptor beta chains given below trace back to one sample, sequenced in a study of beta chain bispecific antibodies for T cell cancers. From the 5' RACE reads, TCRdb called clonotypes with MiXCR, one entry per CDR3 protein. The sample lists 21,000 or so distinct CDR3 sequences, about 2.7% occurring once. No antigen has been identified for these receptors. T cells were expanded from blood mononuclear cells for 3 to 4 days with anti-CD3 OKT3 or CD3/CD28 beads. General study points: In these mixed samples, most targeted TRBV reads derived from the leukemia cell line.

Sequencing was done on a sample of healthy donor T cells cultured with leukemia cells. Receptor source: a human donor in good health. Some clones in this sample may be carry-over from other donors' samples.

This clonotype was picked up many times. V and J are TRBV7-3 and TRBJ2-5, with D uncertain. The germline gives CDR1 SGHTA, CDR2 FQGTGA. V lost 5 bases and J 5 bases, leaving 12 bases between the germline ends. The CDR3 length is 13 residues. The DNA of the CDR3 is TGTGCCAGCAGCCCGGACCACCTGGAGACCCAGTACTTC. Its protein product is CASSPDHLETQYF. Drawing the rest from reference TRBV7-3 and TRBJ2-5, the complete variable domain is GAGVSQTPSNKVTEKGKYVELRCDPISGHTALYWYRQSLGQGPEFLIYFQGTGAADDSGLPNDRFFAVRPEGSVSTLKIQRTERGDSAVYLCASSPDHLETQYFGPGTRLLVL.

This clonotype came up many times. The rearrangement joins TRBV11-2 to TRBJ2-1, with D uncertain. Trimming removed 5 bases at V and 8 bases at J, with 7 bases between. CDR3 length: 11 residues. Germline CDR1 SGHAT, CDR2 FQNNGV. CDR3 protein: CASSGSHEQFF. The CDR3 nucleotides read TGTGCCAGCAGCGGAAGCCATGAGCAGTTCTTC.

This clonotype came up many times. The chain links TRBV27 to TRBJ1-2; 7 bases line up with TRBD1. This CDR3 is 13 amino acids long. The germline V gene encodes CDR1 MNHEY and CDR2 SMNVEV (reference sequence). Losses at the gene ends were 5 bases for V and 10 bases for J; bases not matched to a gene: 10. The CDR3 is CASSRTGLSDYTF. CDR3 in DNA: TGTGCCAGCAGTCGGACAGGCCTGAGTGACTACACCTTC.

This clonotype was observed at least ten times. The V and J genes are TRBV9 and TRBJ2-7; maybe TRBD2 (6 bases). V lost 5 bases, J lost 2 bases, and 20 bases lay in between. The CDR3 loop spans 16 amino acids. Germline loops: CDR1 SGDLS, CDR2 YYNGEE. The CDR3 region has the DNA TGTGCCAGCAGTGAGGGACCGGGAGACGGGACCTACGAGCAGTACTTC. It yields the protein CASSEGPGDGTYEQYF.

This clonotype has ten or more counts. The chain joins TRBV5-1 to TRBJ2-5, with 13 nucleotides matching TRBD2. Trimming removed 5 bases from V and 0 bases from J; junction bases left unmatched: 4. The CDR3 is made up of 16 amino acids. The germline gives CDR1 SGHRS, CDR2 YFSETQ. The CDR3 reads CASRGLAGVNQETQYF. The CDR3 DNA sequence: TGCGCCAGCAGAGGACTAGCGGGGGTGAACCAAGAGACCCAGTACTTC.